This T cell receptor (beta chain) originates from a study of T-cell memory formation after mild COVID-19. TCRdb passed the 5' RACE reads through MiXCR, listing each CDR3 protein once. The sample consists of fewer than 150,000 distinct CDR3 sequences, 11% to 15% of them appearing once. This clonotype was seen a few times. This CDR3 is 15 amino acids long. CDR1 KGHDR and CDR2 SFDVKD come from the germline V gene. Trimming took 3 bases from V and 5 from J, leaving 12 bases between them. What was sequenced was PBMCs or a T cell subset sorted from them (not recorded which). This chain links TRBV24-1 with TRBJ2-2; weak D call: TRBD2 (5 bases). The receptor comes from an adult woman who had mild COVID-19 (a few samples of this study predate the infection). Cell type and time point are not known. For the CDR3, the DNA is TGTGCCACCAGTGATCCCGCAGGCGGGACCGGGGAGCTGTTTTTT. Translated: CATSDPAGGTGELFF.